These 32 T cell receptor beta chains were all obtained from the same sample, sequenced in a study of blood T cell repertoires in COVID-19. Profiled with immunoSEQ multiplex PCR; TCRdb holds only in-frame clones, not every one. Among about 220,000 clones, roughly 87% were seen once, and the ten largest hold 1.5% to 2%. Specimen: peripheral blood. The receptors here all came from a man aged 35 to 55 with active or convalescent COVID-19.

This rearrangement joins TRBV9 to TRBJ2-5; D is uncertain. The CDR3 runs 19 residues. V was shortened by 1 base and J by 2 bases, with 24 bases between the two germline ends. CDR1 SGDLS and CDR2 YYNGEE come from the germline V gene. This CDR3 reads CASSVPSSIGSDVQETQYF. CDR3 in DNA: TGTGCCAGCAGCGTACCCTCCTCGATTGGCAGCGACGTTCAAGAGACCCAGTACTTC.

The DNA of the CDR3 is TGCGCCAGCAGCTTGGCCAGGGTCGACACTGAAGCTTTCTTT. Its translation is CASSLARVDTEAFF. The rearrangement links TRBV5-1 to TRBJ1-1, with D possibly matching TRBD1 (5 bases). V lost 0 bases and J 3 bases, leaving 9 bases between the germline ends. The CDR3 is 14 amino acids. CDR1 is SGHRS, CDR2 YFSETQ, per germline.

The chain joins TRBV4-1 to TRBJ2-3; no reliable D call. The CDR3 sequence is 14 residues long. Trimming pared 0 bases from V and 0 bases from J, leaving 4 bases between. CDR1 MGHRA and CDR2 YSYEKL come from the germline V gene. CDR3 sequence reads: CASSQESSTDTQYF. The CDR3 region has the DNA TGCGCCAGCAGCCAAGAGTCAAGCACAGATACGCAGTATTTT.

V is TRBV18 and J is TRBJ1-5; TRBD1 aligns across 12 bases. Germline CDR1 and CDR2: KGHSH and LQKENI. After removal of 6 bases from V and 8 bases from J, the junction contained 8 bases not matched to a gene. The CDR3 has 15 amino acids. The CDR3 loop reads CASSPGTGGREPQHF. As DNA, the CDR3 is TGTGCCAGCTCTCCCGGGACAGGGGGCAGGGAGCCCCAGCATTTT.

This chain links TRBV21-1 with TRBJ2-7; the table's D call, TRBD2, has no DNA check behind it. TRBV21-1 is deemed a pseudogene. The CDR3 sequence is 17 residues long. CDR3 sequence reads: CASSPKGLAGSSYEQYF. In nucleotides, the CDR3 is TGTGCCAGCAGCCCGAAGGGACTAGCGGGTTCCTCCTACGAGCAGTACTTC.

A note on this clone: Germline and junction disagree at one end, which may indicate a read error. The rearrangement uses TRBV12-5 and TRBJ2-7; 9 nucleotides match TRBD1. The germline gives CDR1 LGHNT, CDR2 FRNRAP. The CDR3 sequence is 15 residues long. DNA for the CDR3: TGTACTAGTGGACCTGGACAGGGGCTTCCCTACGAGCAGTACTTC. This sequence encodes CTSGPGQGLPYEQYF.

The V and J genes are TRBV19 and TRBJ1-1, with D possibly TRBD1 on 6 matching bases. V was cut by 0 bases and J by 5 bases, with 13 bases left in between. CDR1 LNHDA and CDR2 SQIVND come from the germline V gene (reference sequence). The length of the CDR3 is 15 residues. CDR3 in amino acids: CASSIDHRESTEAFF. Here the CDR3 DNA reads TGTGCCAGTAGTATAGATCACAGGGAATCAACTGAAGCTTTCTTT.

This rearrangement joins TRBV7-2 to TRBJ2-1; D perhaps matches TRBD2 (6 bases). V lost 0 bases and J lost 4, with 16 bases in between. The V gene's germline CDR1 is SGHTA and CDR2 FQGNSA. The CDR3 length is 17 residues. In DNA form, the CDR3 reads TGTGCCAGCAGCTTAGCGGGCGGTAGCGGACCATACAATGAGCAGTTCTTC. Translation gives CASSLAGGSGPYNEQFF.

This sequence joins TRBV4-1 and TRBJ1-2, with 8 bases aligning to TRBD1. The CDR3 length is 15 residues. After removal of 3 bases from V and 6 bases from J, the junction contained 9 bases not matched to a gene. Germline assignment: CDR1 MGHRA and CDR2 YSYEKL. This CDR3 reads CASSQLQGARDGYTF. The CDR3 coding sequence is TGCGCCAGCAGCCAGTTGCAGGGGGCTAGAGATGGCTACACCTTC.

This sequence joins TRBV15 and TRBJ1-3; D unresolved. The CDR3 runs to 16 residues. Trimming left V 0 bases short and J 1 base short, with 10 bases between. CDR1 LNHNV and CDR2 YYDKDF come from the germline V gene (reference sequence). The CDR3, as DNA: TGTGCCACCAGCAGAGATATCACCGGGTCTGGAAACACCATATATTTT. It yields the protein CATSRDITGSGNTIYF.

V and J are TRBV28 and TRBJ1-2; possibly TRBD1 for D (6 bases). The CDR3 sequence is 13 residues long. V was trimmed by 6 bases and J by 4 bases, leaving 12 bases between them. Germline assignment: CDR1 MDHEN and CDR2 SYDVKM. The CDR3 DNA is TGTGCCAGCAGCACTACAGGGTTCTATGGCTACACCTTC. Translated, it gives CASSTTGFYGYTF.

This clone has just one count. This chain connects TRBV4-2 to TRBJ1-3; the D gene is possibly TRBD1 (5 bases). V shed 0 bases and J shed 0 bases, with 12 bases lying between them. The CDR3 has 17 residues. Germline CDR1 is LGHNA and CDR2 is YNFKEQ. As DNA, the CDR3 is TGTGCCAGCAGCCAAGAGGGGCACCGTGTCTCTGGAAACACCATATATTTT. Encoded protein: CASSQEGHRVSGNTIYF.

V gene TRBV6-5 combines with J gene TRBJ1-1; a weak D match, TRBD1 (6 bases). This CDR3 has 14 residues. Trimming shortened V by 2 bases and J by 2 bases, and 9 bases separated the two germline ends. Germline V gene data show CDR1 as MNHEY and CDR2 as SVGAGI. Written as DNA, the CDR3 is TGTGCCAGCAGTTACGGACAGATCAACACTGAAGCTTTCTTT. It yields the protein CASSYGQINTEAFF.

The chain uses TRBV4-1 and TRBJ1-5, with D possibly matching TRBD1 (6 bases). Germline CDR1 and CDR2: MGHRA and YSYEKL. Trimming cost V 0 bases and J 10 bases, with 13 bases left between them. The CDR3 length is 14 residues. CDR3 nucleotides: TGCGCCAGCAGCCAAGATGGCCAGGGGTTACCCCAGCATTTT. This translates into CASSQDGQGLPQHF.

J is TRBJ2-1 and V is TRBV5-1; perhaps TRBD2 as D (6 bases). V gave up 0 bases and J gave up 0 bases, with 10 bases separating them. There are 16 residues in the CDR3. Germline lookup yields CDR1 SGHRS and CDR2 YFSETQ. DNA for the CDR3: TGCGCCAGCAGCTTGGAGCTAGCGAGCTCCTACAATGAGCAGTTCTTC. Protein: CASSLELASSYNEQFF.

Written as DNA, the CDR3 is TGTGCCAGCAAAGGATTCGCGGCAATAGATACGCAGTATTTT. Protein: CASKGFAAIDTQYF. The chain joins TRBV7-9 to TRBJ2-3; D is ambiguous. The V gene lost 7 bases and the J gene lost 5 bases, with 16 bases spanning the gap. The CDR3 sequence is 14 residues long. The germline CDR1 and CDR2 sequences are SEHNR and FQNEAQ (reference sequence).

The chain has TRBV9 and TRBJ2-3, with a possible D match to TRBD1 (6 bases). The CDR3 covers 17 residues. Germline loops: CDR1 SGDLS, CDR2 YYNGEE. V lost 0 bases and J 1 base, leaving 15 bases between the germline ends. This CDR3 is CASSVERQAGRTDTQYF. In DNA form, the CDR3 reads TGTGCCAGCAGCGTAGAGCGACAGGCAGGGCGCACAGATACGCAGTATTTT.

This chain links TRBV28 with TRBJ1-2; D gene unclear. With 5 bases removed from V and 2 bases from J, the gap between germline ends came to 15 bases. From germline, CDR1 is MDHEN and CDR2 SYDVKM. The CDR3 length is 15 residues. The CDR3 reads CASSPYVGVNYGYTF. For the CDR3, the DNA is TGTGCCAGCAGTCCCTACGTCGGGGTAAACTATGGCTACACCTTC.

This clone was detected only once. V and J are TRBV10-1 and TRBJ1-3; 8 bases line up with TRBD1. Germline trimming cut 3 bases from V and 3 bases from J; bases unmatched to any gene: 1. The CDR3 is 14 residues long. The germline V gene has CDR1 WNHNN and CDR2 SYGVQD (reference sequence). The CDR3 nucleotides read TGCGCCAGCAGTGACAGGGGGCTTGGAAACACCATATATTTT. Amino acid sequence: CASSDRGLGNTIYF.

The rearrangement joins TRBV5-1 to TRBJ1-2; 11 positions agree with TRBD1. This CDR3 comprises 15 residues. Unmatched junction bases numbered 6, after V lost 4 bases and J lost 4 bases. The germline V gene has CDR1 SGHRS and CDR2 YFSETQ. The CDR3 DNA reads as TGCGCCAGCAGCCACGGACAGGGGGCCGGCTATGGCTACACCTTC. Translation gives CASSHGQGAGYGYTF.

The chain links TRBV2 to TRBJ2-5, with a weak D call TRBD2 (6 bases). This CDR3 has 15 residues. V lost 7 bases and J 2 bases, leaving 17 bases between the germline ends. The germline CDR1 and CDR2 sequences are SNHLY and FYNNEI. CDR3 in amino acids: CASNLLGGSQETQYF. The CDR3 coding sequence is TGTGCCAGCAACCTCCTCGGGGGAAGTCAAGAGACCCAGTACTTC. Full variable domain (missing parts from reference TRBV2 and TRBJ2-5): EPEVTQTPSHQVTQMGQEVILRCVPISNHLYFYWYRQILGQKVEFLVSFYNNEISEKSEIFDDQFSVERPDGSNFTLKIRSTKLEDSAMYFCASNLLGGSQETQYFGPGTRLLVL.

V gene TRBV4-1 combines with J gene TRBJ1-5, with D perhaps TRBD1 (6 bases). The CDR3 totals 17 residues. Trimming left V 4 bases short and J 1 base short, with 17 bases between. Germline V lookup: CDR1 MGHRA, CDR2 YSYEKL. The CDR3, as DNA: TGCGCCAGCAGCCCTTATCCTCCGGGACAAAGCAATCAGCCCCAGCATTTT. Its protein product is CASSPYPPGQSNQPQHF.

V gene TRBV4-1 combines with J gene TRBJ2-5; 8 positions agree with TRBD1. CDR1 MGHRA and CDR2 YSYEKL come from the germline V gene. The CDR3 runs 13 residues. V gave up 6 bases and J gave up 5 bases; unmatched junction bases: 5. This CDR3 is CASSPRGHETQYF. The CDR3 nucleotides are TGCGCCAGCAGTCCCAGGGGGCATGAGACCCAGTACTTC.

The gene calls are TRBV5-6 and TRBJ1-2, with 10 positions matching TRBD1. V was pared by 3 bases and J by 8 bases, with 10 bases of the junction left unmatched. This CDR3 has 15 residues. Germline CDR1 SGHDT, CDR2 YYEEEE. This CDR3 reads CASSWVAGQGRGYTF. In DNA form, the CDR3 reads TGTGCCAGCAGCTGGGTGGCGGGACAGGGGAGAGGCTACACCTTC.

This chain connects TRBV28 to TRBJ1-4, with D hard to call. Trimming took 3 bases from V and 6 from J, leaving 20 bases between them. In germline, CDR1 is MDHEN, CDR2 SYDVKM. This CDR3 region has 17 residues. The CDR3 coding sequence is TGTGCCAGCAGTTTCGACTTGTCCGAAGATACCGATGAAAAACTGTTTTTT. Amino acid sequence: CASSFDLSEDTDEKLFF.

The V call is TRBV3-1 (or the pseudogene TRBV3-2), the J call TRBJ2-3; 9 nucleotides agree with TRBD2. The trim removed 1 base at V and 8 bases at J, leaving 13 bases unmatched. Germline V gene data show CDR1 as LGHDT and CDR2 as YNNKEL (reference sequence). The CDR3 covers 17 residues. This chain's CDR3 is CASSQAAGTSNRGTQYF. As DNA, the CDR3 is TGTGCCAGCAGCCAAGCCGCCGGGACTAGCAATAGGGGTACGCAGTATTTT.

V gene TRBV9 combines with J gene TRBJ1-1; 7 nucleotides agree with TRBD1. CDR1 and CDR2 (germline): SGDLS, YYNGEE. The trim removed 3 bases at V and 0 bases at J, leaving 14 bases unmatched. The CDR3 has 18 amino acids. The CDR3 sequence: CASSATGLRANLNTEAFF. In DNA form, the CDR3 reads TGTGCCAGCAGCGCGACAGGGCTGCGAGCCAACCTGAACACTGAAGCTTTCTTT.

The chain carries TRBV27 and TRBJ2-1; 9 nucleotides line up with TRBD2. The trim removed 5 bases at V and 6 bases at J, leaving 8 bases unmatched. Germline V lookup: CDR1 MNHEY, CDR2 SMNVEV (reference sequence). The CDR3 totals 15 residues. CDR3 sequence (DNA): TGTGCCAGCAGTCCGAGCGGGAGGCCCTCCAATGAGCAGTTCTTC. Translation gives CASSPSGRPSNEQFF.

J is TRBJ1-1 and V is TRBV3-1 (or the pseudogene TRBV3-2); 11 bases agree with TRBD1. The CDR3 extends over 15 amino acids. In germline, CDR1 is LGHDT, CDR2 YNNKEL (reference sequence). With 1 base clipped from V and 6 bases from J, the junction kept 4 bases outside the gene matches. This chain's CDR3 is CASSQGDRGRSEAFF. CDR3 sequence (DNA): TGTGCCAGCAGCCAAGGGGACAGGGGGAGATCTGAAGCTTTCTTT.

CDR3 nucleotides: TGCAGCGTTGTCCTAGCCAATGAGCAGTTCTTC. Protein: CSVVLANEQFF. The rearrangement uses TRBV29-1 and TRBJ2-1; weak D call: TRBD2 (5 bases). The CDR3 is 11 residues long. The germline gives CDR1 SQVTM, CDR2 ANQGSEA. The V gene lost 4 bases and the J gene lost 6 bases, with 7 bases spanning the gap.

The chain carries TRBV6-6 and TRBJ1-6; 7 nucleotides match TRBD1. The J segment lost 6 bases and the V segment lost 2 bases, leaving 7 bases of the junction unmatched. This CDR3 has 16 amino acids. Germline CDR1 is MNHNY and CDR2 is SVGAGI (reference sequence). The chain's CDR3 is CASSYGKGAPNSPLHF. For the CDR3, the DNA is TGTGCCAGCAGTTACGGGAAGGGGGCGCCTAATTCACCCCTCCACTTT.

The chain employs TRBV7-9 and TRBJ1-3; tentatively, D is TRBD1 (5 bases). The CDR3 spans 15 residues. Germline lookup yields CDR1 SEHNR and CDR2 FQNEAQ (reference sequence). Trimming took 2 bases from V and 4 from J, leaving 12 bases between them. CDR3 coding DNA: TGTGCCAGCAGCTTAAGGGCGGGGGAAGGAAACACCATATATTTT. It codes for CASSLRAGEGNTIYF.